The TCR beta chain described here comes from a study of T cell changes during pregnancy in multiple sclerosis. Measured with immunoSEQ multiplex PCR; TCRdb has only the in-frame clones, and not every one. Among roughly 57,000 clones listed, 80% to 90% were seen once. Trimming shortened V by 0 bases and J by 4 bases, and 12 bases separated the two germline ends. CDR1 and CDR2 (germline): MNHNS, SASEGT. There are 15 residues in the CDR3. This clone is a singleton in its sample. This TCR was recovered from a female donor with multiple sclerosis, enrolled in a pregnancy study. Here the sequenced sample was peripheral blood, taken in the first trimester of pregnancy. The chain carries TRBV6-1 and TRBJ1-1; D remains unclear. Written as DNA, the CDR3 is TGTGCCAGCAGTGAAGCCTGGGTGCTAGGCACTGAAGCTTTCTTT. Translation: CASSEAWVLGTEAFF.